Listed below are T cell receptor beta chains from one sample, sequenced in a study of response to subunit inactivated influenza vaccine. TCRdb itself ran the RT-PCR reads through MiXCR, one entry per CDR3 protein. This sample has about 520,000 distinct CDR3 sequences, with 25% found just once. The sequences come from CD4+ T cells sorted from PBMCs, collected about 5 days after vaccination. These receptor sequences come from a man aged 50 to 59 who received an inactivated influenza vaccine. Each CDR3 is given with its conserved first and last residue. Fields, in order: V gene, J gene, clone size, D gene, CDR3 DNA, CDR3 protein. D genes are given only for firm matches. Clone size is shown for a subset of rows, as once, few, many or a class of expanded clone.

v_gene: TRBV4-1; j_gene: TRBJ2-1; abundance: -; d_gene: TRBD2; CDR3nt: TGCGCCAGCAGCCAAGCGGCGGGGGGGCGGTACAATGAGCAGTTCTTC; CDR3aa: CASSQAAGGRYNEQFF
v_gene: TRBV24-1; j_gene: TRBJ2-4; abundance: -; d_gene: -; CDR3nt: TGTGCCACCAGTGTGGTAGACGGGACCAAAAACATTCAGTACTTC; CDR3aa: CATSVVDGTKNIQYF
v_gene: TRBV7-3; j_gene: TRBJ2-3; abundance: few; d_gene: TRBD2; CDR3nt: TGTGCCAGCAGCTTAACGGGACTAGCGGGAGCAGATACGCAGTATTTT; CDR3aa: CASSLTGLAGADTQYF
v_gene: TRBV20-1; j_gene: TRBJ2-3; abundance: once; d_gene: -; CDR3nt: TGTAGTGCTAGAGATGGTGGGTTTTCAGATACGCAGTATTTT; CDR3aa: CSARDGGFSDTQYF
v_gene: TRBV9; j_gene: TRBJ2-3; abundance: few; d_gene: TRBD2; CDR3nt: TGTGCCAGCAGCGTAGATGTGACTAGCGGGTATACGCAGTATTTT; CDR3aa: CASSVDVTSGYTQYF
v_gene: TRBV14; j_gene: TRBJ2-7; abundance: -; d_gene: -; CDR3nt: TGTGCCAGCAGCCTACAGGACTACGAGCAGTACTTC; CDR3aa: CASSLQDYEQYF
v_gene: TRBV12-3/TRBV12-4; j_gene: TRBJ1-1; abundance: few; d_gene: TRBD1; CDR3nt: TGTGCCAGCAGACGGACAGGGGGGAAGACTGAAGCTTTCTTT; CDR3aa: CASRRTGGKTEAFF
v_gene: TRBV5-6; j_gene: TRBJ2-5; abundance: few; d_gene: TRBD2; CDR3nt: TGTGCCAGCAGCTTTAGCGGGAGGTGGGAGACCCAGTACTTC; CDR3aa: CASSFSGRWETQYF
v_gene: TRBV4-3; j_gene: TRBJ2-1; abundance: few; d_gene: -; CDR3nt: TGCGCCAGCAGCCAATCCGCTGGGATGAGGGACGAGCAGTTCTTC; CDR3aa: CASSQSAGMRDEQFF
v_gene: TRBV20-1; j_gene: TRBJ2-1; abundance: -; d_gene: -; CDR3nt: TGCAGTGCTAGAGAACCGGTCAATGAGCAGTTCTTC; CDR3aa: CSAREPVNEQFF
v_gene: TRBV6-2/TRBV6-3; j_gene: TRBJ2-5; abundance: -; d_gene: -; CDR3nt: TGTGCCAGCAGTTCGCCCCGGGACGGAGGGGGCAAGAGACCCCAGTACTTC; CDR3aa: CASSSPRDGGGKRPQYF
v_gene: TRBV29-1; j_gene: TRBJ2-7; abundance: few; d_gene: TRBD1; CDR3nt: TGCAGCGTTGCGAGGGGGCTGACCCCCGGGCAGTACTTC; CDR3aa: CSVARGLTPGQYF
v_gene: TRBV5-5; j_gene: TRBJ1-2; abundance: many; d_gene: TRBD1; CDR3nt: TGTGCCAGCAGCAGGACAGGGGCGTATGGCTACACCTTC; CDR3aa: CASSRTGAYGYTF
v_gene: TRBV7-9; j_gene: TRBJ2-5; abundance: few; d_gene: -; CDR3nt: TGTGCCAGCAGCTTAAGGGGGATTCAAGAGACCCAGTACTTC; CDR3aa: CASSLRGIQETQYF
v_gene: TRBV10-3; j_gene: TRBJ2-4; abundance: -; d_gene: -; CDR3nt: TGTGCCACCGGTCGTGACAAAGAAGTTCAGTACTTC; CDR3aa: CATGRDKEVQYF
v_gene: TRBV15; j_gene: TRBJ2-2; abundance: many; d_gene: TRBD1; CDR3nt: TGTGCCACCAGCAGAGATAGGGGGACAGGGCCCACCGGGGAGCTGTTTTTT; CDR3aa: CATSRDRGTGPTGELFF
v_gene: TRBV15; j_gene: TRBJ2-1; abundance: many; d_gene: -; CDR3nt: TGTGCCACCAGCAGCAGGGTTGGAGCGAGTGAGCAGTTCTTC; CDR3aa: CATSSRVGASEQFF
v_gene: TRBV7-2; j_gene: TRBJ2-3; abundance: few; d_gene: TRBD2; CDR3nt: TGTGCCAGCAGCCCCAGGACTAGCGGGTTAGCAGATACGCAGTATTTT; CDR3aa: CASSPRTSGLADTQYF